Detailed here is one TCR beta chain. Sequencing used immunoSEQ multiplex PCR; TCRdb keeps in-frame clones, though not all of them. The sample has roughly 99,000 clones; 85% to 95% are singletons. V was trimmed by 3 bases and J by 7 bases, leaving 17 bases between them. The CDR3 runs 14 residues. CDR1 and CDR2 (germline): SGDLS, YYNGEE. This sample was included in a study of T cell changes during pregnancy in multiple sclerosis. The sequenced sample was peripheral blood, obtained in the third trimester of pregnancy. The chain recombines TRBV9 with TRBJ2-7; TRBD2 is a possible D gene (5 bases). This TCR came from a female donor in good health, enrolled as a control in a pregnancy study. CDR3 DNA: TGTGCCAGCAGCGGACGGCCGGGGTTTGAGGAGCAGTACTTC. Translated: CASSGRPGFEEQYF.